A single sample gave rise to the 8 T cell receptor beta chains below, sequenced in a study of blood T cell repertoires in COVID-19. The data were produced by immunoSEQ multiplex PCR, yet TCRdb's version contains in-frame clones alone and is incomplete. This table holds 25,000 to 30,000 clones, approximately 87% found once. The specimen sequenced was peripheral blood. The receptor set was obtained from a man aged 70 or older with active COVID-19.

Regarding this clone: Sequence at one end of the junction differs from germline and may be a read error. V is TRBV4-2 and J is TRBJ2-7; 9 bases agree with TRBD1. In germline, CDR1 is LGHNA, CDR2 YNFKEQ. The CDR3 extends over 13 amino acids. The CDR3 bases are TGTGCCAGCAGCCAAGATAGGGGGGACAGGGCGGAATTC. Translated: CASSQDRGDRAEF.

The V and J genes are TRBV5-1 and TRBJ2-3; 7 bases are a match to TRBD2. Unmatched junction bases numbered 8, after V lost 0 bases and J lost 1 base. The CDR3 is 17 residues long. Germline loops: CDR1 SGHRS, CDR2 YFSETQ. Here the CDR3 reads CASSLEGSRGGTDTQYF. CDR3 in DNA: TGCGCCAGCAGCTTGGAGGGATCACGGGGGGGCACAGATACGCAGTATTTT.

V usage is TRBV7-2 and J usage is TRBJ2-2, with D possibly TRBD2 on 6 matching bases. Germline CDR1 and CDR2: SGHTA and FQGNSA. V gave up 0 bases and J gave up 4 bases, with 12 bases separating them. The CDR3 extends over 16 amino acids. In DNA, the CDR3 is TGTGCCAGCAGCTTAGCGCGGGGTCGAAGCACCGGGGAGCTGTTTTTT. Protein: CASSLARGRSTGELFF. The full variable domain, with the rest looked up from reference TRBV7-2 and TRBJ2-2, is GAGVSQSPSNKVTEKGKDVELRCDPISGHTALYWYRQSLGQGLEFLIYFQGNSAPDKSGLPSDRFSAERTGGSVSTLTIQRTQQEDSAVYLCASSLARGRSTGELFFGEGSRLTVL.

This clone was detected a few times. The chain combines TRBV4-2 with TRBJ2-7, with 8 nucleotides matching TRBD1. The germline gives CDR1 LGHNA, CDR2 YNFKEQ. Unmatched junction bases numbered 8, after V lost 5 bases and J lost 2 bases. CDR3 size: 15 residues. The CDR3 reads CASSTRQGPAYEQYF. DNA for the CDR3: TGTGCCAGCAGCACCCGACAGGGGCCAGCCTACGAGCAGTACTTC.

The chain links TRBV5-6 to TRBJ1-2, with D hard to call. The CDR3 sequence is 13 residues long. Between the trimmed V and J ends, which lost 1 base and 3 bases, there was a span of 7 bases. Germline V gives CDR1 SGHDT, CDR2 YYEEEE. The CDR3, as DNA: TGTGCCAGCAGCTTGTTACTGCACTATGGCTACACCTTC. Its translation is CASSLLLHYGYTF.

This chain joins TRBV11-2 and TRBJ2-2, with 7 bases matching TRBD1. Germline V CDR1 and CDR2: SGHAT, FQNNGV. The length of the CDR3 is 16 residues. V lost 4 bases to trimming and J lost 1 base; unmatched junction nucleotides: 6. CDR3 residues: CASSSRNRGNTGELFF. CDR3 nucleotide sequence: TGTGCCAGCAGCTCAAGGAACAGGGGGAACACCGGGGAGCTGTTTTTT.

V is TRBV7-2 and J is TRBJ1-4; 8 bases map to TRBD1. This CDR3 region has 16 residues. V lost 5 bases and J lost 7; bases outside the gene matches: 12. Germline assignment: CDR1 SGHTA and CDR2 FQGNSA. The CDR3 loop reads CASSQKGQAGGEKLFF. The CDR3 bases are TGTGCCAGCAGCCAGAAGGGACAGGCTGGGGGTGAAAAACTGTTTTTT.

The chain employs TRBV24-1 and TRBJ1-5; D possibly corresponds to TRBD1 (5 bases). The CDR3 has 15 residues. Trimming removed 7 bases at V and 0 bases at J, with 12 bases between. Germline-derived CDR1 and CDR2 are KGHDR and SFDVKD. The CDR3 loop reads CATRARQTSNQPQHF. DNA of the CDR3: TGTGCCACCAGGGCTCGACAGACTAGCAATCAGCCCCAGCATTTT.